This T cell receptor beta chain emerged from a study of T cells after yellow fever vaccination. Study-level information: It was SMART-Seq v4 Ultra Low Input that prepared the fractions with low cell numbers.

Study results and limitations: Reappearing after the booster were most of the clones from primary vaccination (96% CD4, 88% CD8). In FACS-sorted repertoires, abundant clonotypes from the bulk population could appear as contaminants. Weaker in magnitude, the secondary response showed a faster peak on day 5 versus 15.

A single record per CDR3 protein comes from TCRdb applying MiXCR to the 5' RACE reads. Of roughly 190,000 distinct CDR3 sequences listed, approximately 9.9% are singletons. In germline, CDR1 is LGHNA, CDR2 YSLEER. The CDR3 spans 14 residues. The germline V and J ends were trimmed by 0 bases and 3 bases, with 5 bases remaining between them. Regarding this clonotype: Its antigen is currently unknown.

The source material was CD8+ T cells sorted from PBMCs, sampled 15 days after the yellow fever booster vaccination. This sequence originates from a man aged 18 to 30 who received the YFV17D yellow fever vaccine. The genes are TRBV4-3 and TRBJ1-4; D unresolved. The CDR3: CASSQDGANEKLFF. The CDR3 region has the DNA TGCGCCAGCAGCCAAGATGGAGCTAATGAAAAACTGTTTTTT.